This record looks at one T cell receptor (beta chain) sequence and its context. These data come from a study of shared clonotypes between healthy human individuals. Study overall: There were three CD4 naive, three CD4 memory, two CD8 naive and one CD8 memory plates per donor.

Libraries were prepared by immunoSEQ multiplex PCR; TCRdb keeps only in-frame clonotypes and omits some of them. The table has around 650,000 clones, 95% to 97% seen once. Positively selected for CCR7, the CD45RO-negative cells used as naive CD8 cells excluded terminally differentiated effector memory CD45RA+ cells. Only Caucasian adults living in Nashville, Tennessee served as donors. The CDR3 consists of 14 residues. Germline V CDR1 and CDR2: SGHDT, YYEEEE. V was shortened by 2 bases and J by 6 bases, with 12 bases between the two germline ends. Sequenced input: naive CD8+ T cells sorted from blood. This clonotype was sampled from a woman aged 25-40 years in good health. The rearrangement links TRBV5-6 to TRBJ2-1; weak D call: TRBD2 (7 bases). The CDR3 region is CASSFGGGGNEQFF. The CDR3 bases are TGTGCCAGCAGCTTCGGGGGAGGGGGCAATGAGCAGTTCTTC.